Presented here are 28 T cell receptor beta chains from one specimen sequenced in a study of cytomegalovirus exposure and HLA in healthy donors. It was with 60 Vbeta and 13 Jbeta primers that the PCR ran. TCRdb's copy holds only in-frame clones and misses some; the assay was immunoSEQ multiplex PCR. In the table there are about 160,000 clones, 60% to 80% of which are singletons. Sequenced material: PBMCs. Receptor source: a woman in her forties or fifties in good health and CMV-seropositive.

The V gene is TRBV28, the J gene TRBJ1-5, with TRBD1 identical over 10 bases. Germline CDR1 is MDHEN and CDR2 is SYDVKM. With 1 base clipped from V and 0 bases from J, the junction kept 18 bases outside the gene matches. The length of the CDR3 is 22 residues. The CDR3 here is CASSLLQRTGTGAIYSNQPQHF. The CDR3 DNA follows: TGTGCCAGCAGTTTATTACAGAGAACCGGGACAGGGGCCATTTATAGCAATCAGCCCCAGCATTTT.

This chain connects TRBV11-3 to TRBJ2-5, with TRBD1 identical over 8 bases. The CDR3 spans 16 residues. V shed 4 bases and J 2 bases; nucleotides not matched to a gene: 9. Germline V CDR1 and CDR2: SGHNT, YENEEA. The CDR3 spells CASSSGQGPVQETQYF. The CDR3, as DNA: TGTGCCAGCAGCTCAGGACAGGGCCCCGTGCAAGAGACCCAGTACTTC.

This chain links TRBV5-1 with TRBJ2-7, with D possibly matching TRBD1 (7 bases). The CDR3 consists of 14 residues. V dropped 5 bases and J dropped 5 bases, with 17 bases sitting between them. CDR1 and CDR2 from the germline V gene are SGHRS and YFSETQ. As DNA, the CDR3 is TGCGCCAGCAGAGGAGGGGGCCTGACCCACGAGCAGTACTTC. Amino acids: CASRGGGLTHEQYF.

This chain links TRBV7-8 with TRBJ2-5; 10 bases agree with TRBD2. Trimming at V came to 1 base and at J to 5 bases, leaving 13 bases not matched to a gene. The CDR3 is made up of 18 amino acids. Looked up from germline, CDR1 is SGHVS and CDR2 is FQNEAQ. The CDR3 region has the DNA TGTGCCAGCAGCTTAGTTCCGGGCCTAGCGGGAGAGTCGGAGACCCAGTACTTC. Protein product: CASSLVPGLAGESETQYF.

The chain links TRBV4-1 to TRBJ1-1; maybe TRBD1 (6 bases). The CDR3 loop spans 15 amino acids. With 2 bases removed from V and 3 bases from J, the gap between germline ends came to 13 bases. Germline V CDR1 and CDR2: MGHRA, YSYEKL. The CDR3 is CASSQWGQFYTEAFF. The DNA for the CDR3 is TGCGCCAGCAGCCAATGGGGACAATTCTACACTGAAGCTTTCTTT.

V and J are TRBV18 and TRBJ1-4, with D possibly matching TRBD1 (6 bases). V was trimmed by 3 bases and J by 3 bases, leaving 11 bases between them. CDR1 is KGHSH, CDR2 LQKENI, per germline. The CDR3 is made up of 15 amino acids. CDR3 residues: CASSPTGSANEKLFF. In nucleotides, the CDR3 is TGTGCCAGCTCACCTACAGGGAGCGCTAATGAAAAACTGTTTTTT.

The rearrangement joins TRBV19 to TRBJ2-1; 11 nucleotides agree with TRBD1. The length of the CDR3 is 15 residues. The ends lost 10 bases at V and 3 bases at J; junction bases unmatched: 8. CDR1 is LNHDA, CDR2 SQIVND, per germline (reference sequence). The CDR3 is CATSGQGVNYNEQFF. The CDR3 nucleotides read TGTGCCACCTCGGGACAGGGGGTGAACTACAATGAGCAGTTCTTC.

This clone was seen a handful of times. The DNA of the CDR3 is TGTGCCATCAGTGAGTCGAAACAGGGGGCGAGGCAGCCCCAGCATTTT. It yields the protein CAISESKQGARQPQHF. The chain combines TRBV10-3 with TRBJ1-5; 9 bases are a match to TRBD1. The J segment lost 7 bases and the V segment lost 0 bases, leaving 7 bases of the junction unmatched. Per germline, CDR1 ENHRY and CDR2 SYGVKD. The CDR3 runs to 16 residues.

This chain links TRBV19 with TRBJ1-6; D perhaps matches TRBD1 (6 bases). The germline V gene encodes CDR1 LNHDA and CDR2 SQIVND (reference sequence). V lost 5 bases and J 10 bases, leaving 15 bases between the germline ends. The length of the CDR3 is 14 residues. CDR3 in DNA: TGTGCCAGTAGTCGGGGGGCTTTGGGATCACCCCTCCACTTT. Its protein product is CASSRGALGSPLHF. Based on the CDR3 plus reference TRBV19 and TRBJ1-6, the full variable domain is DGGITQSPKYLFRKEGQNVTLSCEQNLNHDAMYWYRQDPGQGLRLIYYSQIVNDFQKGDIAEGYSVSREKKESFPLTVTSAQKNPTAFYLCASSRGALGSPLHFGNGTRLTVT.

This clone has a single count. This sequence joins TRBV2 and TRBJ1-1; TRBD1 agrees at 10 bases. Germline CDR1 reads SNHLY; CDR2 reads FYNNEI. The CDR3 has 14 amino acids. Trimming removed 6 bases from V and 7 bases from J; junction bases left unmatched: 8. CDR3 amino acids: CASRGGQGTGEAFF. In nucleotides, the CDR3 is TGTGCCAGCAGGGGGGGACAGGGGACTGGTGAAGCTTTCTTT.

Note on this clone: Other DNA sequences from this sample encode an identical CDR3 as well. The chain has TRBV11-2 and TRBJ1-1, with TRBD1 identical over 11 bases. This CDR3 spans 14 amino acids. Trimming at V came to 5 bases and at J to 5 bases, leaving 4 bases not matched to a gene. From germline, CDR1 is SGHAT and CDR2 FQNNGV. In nucleotides, the CDR3 is TGTGCCAGCAGCCCTGGGACAGGGGGGACTGAAGCTTTCTTT. Its translation: CASSPGTGGTEAFF.

This chain's CDR3 is CASSLSSGGETQYF. The CDR3, as DNA: TGTGCCAGCAGTTTATCTAGCGGGGGCGAGACCCAGTACTTC. V gene TRBV28 combines with J gene TRBJ2-5, with 10 bases lining up with TRBD2. V lost 1 base and J lost 5; bases outside the gene matches: 1. Germline CDR1 reads MDHEN; CDR2 reads SYDVKM. The CDR3 has 14 residues.

The chain recombines TRBV14 with TRBJ2-3; 7 bases are a match to TRBD1. The J segment lost 1 base and the V segment lost 6 bases, leaving 10 bases of the junction unmatched. The CDR3 is 16 amino acids. Per the germline V gene, CDR1 is SGHDN and CDR2 is FVKESK. The chain's CDR3 is CASSRWTGVGTDTQYF. CDR3 nucleotide sequence: TGTGCCAGCAGTCGGTGGACAGGCGTAGGCACAGATACGCAGTATTTT.

This clone was counted between two and nine times. The V and J genes are TRBV14 and TRBJ2-1, with 7 bases matching TRBD2. The V segment lost 5 bases and the J segment 0 bases; nucleotides outside the gene matches: 4. CDR3 size: 15 residues. The germline V gene has CDR1 SGHDN and CDR2 FVKESK. CDR3 bases: TGTGCCAGCAGCTTACTAGCGAGCTCCTACAATGAGCAGTTCTTC. It codes for CASSLLASSYNEQFF.

The chain has TRBV5-6 and TRBJ2-1; 8 bases align to TRBD2. The germline V gene has CDR1 SGHDT and CDR2 YYEEEE. The V gene end was trimmed by 1 base and the J gene end by 5 bases; junction bases not matched to a gene: 11. This CDR3 has 17 amino acids. The CDR3 DNA is TGTGCCAGCAGCTTGTTTCTCTTTAGCGGGGCGGACAATGAGCAGTTCTTC. Its protein product is CASSLFLFSGADNEQFF.

This clone was found a few times. The sample carries other DNA sequences with the same CDR3. V gene TRBV19 combines with J gene TRBJ1-1; tentative D call: TRBD1 (5 bases). Germline CDR1 LNHDA, CDR2 SQIVND (reference sequence). The CDR3 has 13 residues. The V end was cut by 3 bases, the J end by 1 base, with 6 bases between. The CDR3 loop reads CASSIGGNTEAFF. Here the CDR3 DNA reads TGTGCCAGTAGTATCGGGGGGAACACTGAAGCTTTCTTT.

The chain is built from TRBV19 and TRBJ1-2, with 7 bases aligning to TRBD1. Looked up from germline, CDR1 is LNHDA and CDR2 is SQIVND (reference sequence). The CDR3 consists of 12 residues. Trimming removed 7 bases from V and 5 bases from J; junction bases left unmatched: 4. This chain's CDR3 is CASKGASYGYTF. The CDR3, as DNA: TGTGCCAGTAAGGGGGCCTCGTATGGCTACACCTTC.

CDR3 residues: CASSADINTEAFF. DNA for the CDR3: TGTGCCAGCAGTGCGGACATTAACACTGAAGCTTTCTTT. This sequence joins TRBV2 and TRBJ1-1; perhaps TRBD1 as D (5 bases). Trimming cost V 4 bases and J 2 bases, with 8 bases left between them. Germline V gene sequence: CDR1 SNHLY, CDR2 FYNNEI. CDR3 length: 13 amino acids.

V and J are TRBV2 and TRBJ2-3, with D uncertain. V was pared by 4 bases and J by 4 bases, with 9 bases between. Per germline, CDR1 SNHLY and CDR2 FYNNEI. The CDR3 contains 13 residues. CDR3 residues: CASSALESDTQYF. The CDR3 DNA reads TGTGCCAGCAGTGCCTTGGAGTCAGATACGCAGTATTTT.

This chain links TRBV19 with TRBJ1-2; perhaps TRBD1 as D (6 bases). Germline CDR1 LNHDA, CDR2 SQIVND (reference sequence). V shed 10 bases and J shed 7 bases, with 25 bases lying between them. The CDR3 has 15 amino acids. The CDR3 nucleotides read TGTGCCACCCGGACAGACAGGCGGCTTAATATTGGCTACACCTTC. This codes for CATRTDRRLNIGYTF.

The V call is TRBV5-1, the J call TRBJ2-7; no reliable D call. In germline, CDR1 is SGHRS, CDR2 YFSETQ. Trimming took off 4 bases at V and 5 bases at J, with 13 bases between the two ends. The CDR3 sequence is 13 residues long. The CDR3 loop is CASSVPVSHEQYF. The CDR3 region has the DNA TGCGCCAGCAGCGTTCCAGTCTCTCACGAGCAGTACTTC.

The J gene is TRBJ2-5, the V gene TRBV6-6, with 9 bases that match TRBD1. The V segment lost 7 bases and the J segment 5 bases; nucleotides outside the gene matches: 5. This CDR3 is 13 amino acids long. CDR1 and CDR2 (germline): MNHNY, SVGAGI (reference sequence). CDR3 protein: CASTNRGPETQYF. The DNA for the CDR3 is TGTGCCAGCACCAACAGGGGGCCGGAGACCCAGTACTTC.

The chain couples TRBV19 to TRBJ1-4; D is unresolved. The CDR3 totals 15 residues. The V and J ends lost 5 bases and 0 bases respectively, with 10 bases between them. Germline-derived CDR1 and CDR2 are LNHDA and SQIVND (reference sequence). The CDR3, as DNA: TGTGCCAGTAGTCGGACTGCGGCAACTAATGAAAAACTGTTTTTT. It is translated as CASSRTAATNEKLFF.

The gene calls are TRBV4-3 and TRBJ2-3; maybe TRBD1 (6 bases). From germline, CDR1 is LGHNA and CDR2 YSLEER. V lost 2 bases, J lost 0 bases, and 9 bases lay in between. The CDR3 spans 15 residues. In nucleotides, the CDR3 is TGCGCCAGCAGCCAACAGACAGGTAGCACAGATACGCAGTATTTT. Translating gives CASSQQTGSTDTQYF.

The V call is TRBV9, the J call TRBJ2-7, with 8 bases identical to TRBD2. The germline V gene has CDR1 SGDLS and CDR2 YYNGEE. The CDR3 has 15 amino acids. The V gene end was trimmed by 0 bases and the J gene end by 0 bases; junction bases not matched to a gene: 2. The DNA for the CDR3 is TGTGCCAGCAGCGTAGCGGGGGGGAGCTCCTACGAGCAGTACTTC. Amino acids: CASSVAGGSSYEQYF.

The V gene is TRBV13, the J gene TRBJ2-3, with 11 bases aligning to TRBD2. With V trimmed by 5 bases and J by 2 bases, 6 bases remained unmatched. The length of the CDR3 is 16 residues. The germline V gene encodes CDR1 PRHDT and CDR2 FYEKMQ (reference sequence). The CDR3 DNA reads as TGTGCCAGCAGCCGCCCGACTAGCGGGGTCACAGATACGCAGTATTTT. It translates to CASSRPTSGVTDTQYF.

This clone was counted a few times. Here the CDR3 reads CASSFGQGASPLHF. Here the CDR3 DNA reads TGTGCCAGCAGCTTTGGGCAGGGCGCTTCACCCCTCCACTTT. The chain is built from TRBV7-2 and TRBJ1-6; maybe TRBD1 (5 bases). Germline V gene sequence: CDR1 SGHTA, CDR2 FQGNSA. This CDR3 spans 14 amino acids. V was clipped by 3 bases and J by 9 bases, with 12 bases between them.

The chain is built from TRBV4-1 and TRBJ1-5; D is uncertain. Germline-derived CDR1 and CDR2 are MGHRA and YSYEKL. The germline V and J ends were trimmed by 1 base and 3 bases, with 10 bases remaining between them. This CDR3 comprises 15 residues. CDR3 sequence reads: CASSQAFGINQPQHF. The CDR3 bases are TGCGCCAGCAGCCAAGCGTTCGGGATCAATCAGCCCCAGCATTTT.